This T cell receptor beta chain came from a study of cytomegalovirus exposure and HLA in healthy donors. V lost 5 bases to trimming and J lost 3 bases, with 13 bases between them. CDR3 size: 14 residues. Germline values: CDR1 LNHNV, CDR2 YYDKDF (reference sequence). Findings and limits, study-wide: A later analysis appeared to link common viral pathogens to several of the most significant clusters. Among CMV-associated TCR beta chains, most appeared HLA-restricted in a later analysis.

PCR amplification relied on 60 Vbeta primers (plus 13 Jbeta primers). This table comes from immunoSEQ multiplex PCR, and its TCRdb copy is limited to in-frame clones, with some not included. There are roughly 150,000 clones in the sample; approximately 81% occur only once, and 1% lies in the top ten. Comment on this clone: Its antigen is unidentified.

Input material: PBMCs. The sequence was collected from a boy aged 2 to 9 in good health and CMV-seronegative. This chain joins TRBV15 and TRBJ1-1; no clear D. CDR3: CATSYEPRDTEAFF. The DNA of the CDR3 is TGTGCCACCAGCTACGAGCCGAGGGACACTGAAGCTTTCTTT.